These T cell receptor beta chains were read from a single sample in a study of PD-L1 blockade in urothelial cancer. The table came from immunoSEQ multiplex PCR; TCRdb's copy has only in-frame clones and leaves some out. The sample includes 35,000 or so clones, 65% to 85% seen only once; the top ten take roughly a sixth. The specimen comprised PBMCs, sampled around atezolizumab (anti-PD-L1) treatment. These receptors were taken from a man aged 60 to 75 with urothelial cancer. The CDR3 runs from the conserved cysteine through the conserved F or W. A D gene is named only where the DNA matches it firmly. Some rows mark clone size as missing; the rest say once, few, many or name a class of expanded clone.

>TRBV5-8|TRBJ1-5|-|-
CASSRQSQEPGNQPQHF
TGTGCCAGCAGCCGACAGAGTCAGGAGCCCGGCAATCAGCCCCAGCATTTT
>TRBV5-4|TRBJ2-7|-|few
CASSLTLPGSYEQYF
TGTGCCAGCAGCCTGACCCTCCCGGGCTCCTACGAGCAGTACTTC
>TRBV13|TRBJ1-2|TRBD1|-
CASSWSGQFYGYTF
TGTGCCAGCAGCTGGTCGGGACAGTTCTATGGCTACACCTTC
>TRBV25-1|TRBJ1-2|-|-
CASSDFRQIYGYTF
TGTGCCAGCAGTGATTTCAGACAGATCTATGGCTACACCTTC
>TRBV7-8|TRBJ2-1|TRBD2|-
CASSPGTSGRVVRNEQFF
TGTGCCAGCAGCCCCGGGACTAGCGGGAGAGTTGTTCGTAATGAGCAGTTCTTC
>TRBV11-2|TRBJ2-1|-|-
CASSLIGQSSYNEQFF
TGTGCCAGCAGCTTAATTGGACAGAGCTCCTACAATGAGCAGTTCTTC
>TRBV6-5|TRBJ2-2|TRBD2|-
CASRRGGGELFF
TGTGCCAGCCGGCGGGGGGGCGGGGAGCTGTTTTTT
>TRBV15|TRBJ2-3|TRBD1|-
CATSRVQGALDTQYF
TGTGCCACCAGCAGAGTTCAGGGGGCGCTGGATACGCAGTATTTT
>TRBV6-6|TRBJ1-2|-|-
CASSYSGADGYTF
TGTGCCAGCAGTTACTCAGGGGCGGATGGCTACACCTTC
>TRBV27|TRBJ1-5|TRBD1|once
CASSLNPTGGQPQHF
TGTGCCAGCAGTTTAAATCCGACAGGGGGTCAGCCCCAGCATTTT
>TRBV5-6|TRBJ2-5|TRBD1|-
CASSLFIGTGQETQYF
TGTGCCAGCAGCTTGTTCATAGGGACAGGGCAAGAGACCCAGTACTTC
>TRBV5-1|TRBJ2-2|TRBD1|-
CASSLNGQGNTGELFF
TGCGCCAGCAGCTTGAATGGACAGGGGAACACCGGGGAGCTGTTTTTT
>TRBV30|TRBJ2-1|-|-
CAWSRPGERYNEQFF
TGTGCCTGGAGTAGGCCGGGAGAGAGGTACAATGAGCAGTTCTTC
>TRBV9|TRBJ2-5|-|-
CASSVAVGRQTQYF
TGTGCCAGCAGCGTAGCGGTAGGGAGACAGACCCAGTACTTC
>TRBV2|TRBJ1-5|-|-
CASSEGAASNQPQHF
TGTGCCAGCAGTGAGGGGGCGGCGAGCAATCAGCCCCAGCATTTT
>TRBV4-2|TRBJ2-2|TRBD2|-
CASSRELAGGQVTGELFF
TGTGCCAGCAGCCGTGAACTAGCGGGGGGGCAAGTCACCGGGGAGCTGTTTTTT
>TRBV5-1|TRBJ2-7|-|-
CASSPPEGQGGYEQYF
TGCGCCAGCAGCCCCCCGGAGGGGCAGGGAGGCTACGAGCAGTACTTC
>TRBV11-3|TRBJ2-5|-|-
CASSPDSLGETQYF
TGTGCCAGCAGCCCAGACAGCCTGGGAGAGACCCAGTACTTC
>TRBV28|TRBJ1-4|-|-
CASIPIRTSGEKLFF
TGTGCCAGCATTCCCATCCGGACCAGCGGTGAAAAACTGTTTTTT
>TRBV9|TRBJ1-3|TRBD1|once
CASGQGARGTGNTIYF
TGTGCCAGCGGTCAGGGGGCGCGGGGGACTGGAAACACCATATATTTT
>TRBV6-5|TRBJ1-4|-|few
CASSYLIGQHEKLFF
TGTGCCAGCAGTTACTTGATCGGACAGCACGAAAAACTGTTTTTT
>TRBV11-2|TRBJ1-4|-|-
CASSPPASEKLFF
TGTGCCAGCAGCCCTCCTGCGAGTGAAAAACTGTTTTTT
>TRBV4-1|TRBJ2-5|TRBD2|-
CASSQKLAGGGETQYF
TGCGCCAGCAGCCAAAAGCTAGCGGGGGGAGGAGAGACCCAGTACTTC
>TRBV13|TRBJ2-7|TRBD1|few
CASSWGTGGYEQYF
TGTGCCAGCAGCTGGGGGACAGGGGGCTACGAGCAGTACTTC
>TRBV19|TRBJ1-3|-|-
CASSRGQPGNTIYF
TGTGCCAGTAGCCGTGGGCAGCCTGGAAACACCATATATTTT
>TRBV4-2|TRBJ2-3|TRBD2|-
CASSQGLAGGSSTDTQYF
TGTGCCAGCAGCCAAGGACTAGCGGGGGGATCTAGCACAGATACGCAGTATTTT
>TRBV7-2|TRBJ1-2|-|few
CASSFKRTSYGYTF
TGTGCCAGCAGCTTCAAACGGACAAGCTATGGCTACACCTTC
>TRBV5-6|TRBJ2-7|-|-
CASSSRRSYEQYF
TGTGCCAGCAGCTCGAGGCGCAGCTACGAGCAGTACTTC
>TRBV29-1|TRBJ1-1|TRBD1|-
CSVAWTGGTQAFF
TGCAGCGTAGCCTGGACAGGGGGTACGCAGGCTTTCTTT
>TRBV7-2|TRBJ1-6|-|-
CASSLTGYGSPLHF
TGTGCCAGCAGCTTAACGGGGTATGGCTCACCCCTCCACTTT
>TRBV6-6|TRBJ2-2|-|-
CASNFDSRTNTGELFF
TGTGCCAGCAATTTCGACAGCAGGACGAACACCGGGGAGCTGTTTTTT
>TRBV5-8|TRBJ1-2|-|-
CASSLPYGYTF
TGTGCCAGCAGCCTCCCCTATGGCTACACCTTC
>TRBV20-1|TRBJ2-7|-|-
CSAIRGEQYF
TGCAGTGCTATCCGGGGGGAGCAGTACTTC